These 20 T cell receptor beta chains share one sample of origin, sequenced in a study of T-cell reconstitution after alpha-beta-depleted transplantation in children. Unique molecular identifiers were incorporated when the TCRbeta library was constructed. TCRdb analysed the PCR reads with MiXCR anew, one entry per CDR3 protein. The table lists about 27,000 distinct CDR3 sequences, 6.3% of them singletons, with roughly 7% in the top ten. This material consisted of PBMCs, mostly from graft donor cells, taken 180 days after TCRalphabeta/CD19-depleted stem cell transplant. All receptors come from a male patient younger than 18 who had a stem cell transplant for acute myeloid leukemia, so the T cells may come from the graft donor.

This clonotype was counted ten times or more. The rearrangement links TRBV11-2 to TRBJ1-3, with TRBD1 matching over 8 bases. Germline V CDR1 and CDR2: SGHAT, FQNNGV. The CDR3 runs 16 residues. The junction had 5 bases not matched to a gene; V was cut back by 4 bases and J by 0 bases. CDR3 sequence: CASSSLGTGSGNTIYF. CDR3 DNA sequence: TGTGCCAGCAGCTCCCTCGGGACAGGCTCTGGAAACACCATATATTTT.

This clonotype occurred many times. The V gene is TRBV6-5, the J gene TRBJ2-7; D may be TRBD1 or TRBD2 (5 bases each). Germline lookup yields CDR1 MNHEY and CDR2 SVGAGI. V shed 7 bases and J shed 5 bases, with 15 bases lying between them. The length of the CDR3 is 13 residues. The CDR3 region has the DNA TGTGCCAGCATTTCCGGGACCCTGCACGAGCAGTACTTC. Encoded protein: CASISGTLHEQYF.

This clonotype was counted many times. This chain's CDR3 is CASSLAGGAPQDTQYF. The CDR3 nucleotides read TGTGCCAGCAGTTTAGCGGGAGGGGCACCACAAGATACGCAGTATTTT. This chain uses TRBV12-3 or TRBV12-4 with TRBJ2-3, with TRBD2 identical over 7 bases. After removal of 0 bases from V and 5 bases from J, the junction contained 8 bases not matched to a gene. The CDR3 sequence is 16 residues long.

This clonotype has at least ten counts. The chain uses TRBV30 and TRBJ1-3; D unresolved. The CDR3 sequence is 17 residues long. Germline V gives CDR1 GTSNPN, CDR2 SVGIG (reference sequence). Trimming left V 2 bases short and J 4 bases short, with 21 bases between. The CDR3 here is CAWSPLRGYDVGNTIYF. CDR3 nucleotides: TGTGCCTGGAGTCCCTTGCGGGGTTACGACGTAGGAAACACCATATATTTT.

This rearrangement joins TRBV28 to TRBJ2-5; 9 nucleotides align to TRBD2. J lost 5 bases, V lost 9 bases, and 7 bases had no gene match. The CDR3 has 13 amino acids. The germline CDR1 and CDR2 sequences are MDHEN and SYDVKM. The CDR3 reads CASYLAGRETQYF. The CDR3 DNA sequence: TGTGCCAGTTATCTAGCGGGAAGGGAGACCCAGTACTTC.

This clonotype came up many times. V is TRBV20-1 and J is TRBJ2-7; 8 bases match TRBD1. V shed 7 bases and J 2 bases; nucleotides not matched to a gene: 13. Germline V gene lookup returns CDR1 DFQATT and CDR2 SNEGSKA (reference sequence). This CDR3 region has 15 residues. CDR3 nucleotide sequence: TGCAGTGTCCTCCCGAGGACAGGGATCACCTACGAGCAGTACTTC. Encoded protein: CSVLPRTGITYEQYF.

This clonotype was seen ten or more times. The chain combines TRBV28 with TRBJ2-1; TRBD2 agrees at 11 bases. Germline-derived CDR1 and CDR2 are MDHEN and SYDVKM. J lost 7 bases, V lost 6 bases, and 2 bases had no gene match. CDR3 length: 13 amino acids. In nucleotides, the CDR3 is TGTGCCAGCAGGACTAGCGGGAAAAATGAGCAGTTCTTC. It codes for CASRTSGKNEQFF.

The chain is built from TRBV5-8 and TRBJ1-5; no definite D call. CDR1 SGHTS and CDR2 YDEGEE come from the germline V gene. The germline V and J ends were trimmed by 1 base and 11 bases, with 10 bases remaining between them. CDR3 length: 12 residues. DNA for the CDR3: TGTGCCAGCAGCTTGCCCCCGGGCTCCCAGCATTTT. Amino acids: CASSLPPGSQHF.

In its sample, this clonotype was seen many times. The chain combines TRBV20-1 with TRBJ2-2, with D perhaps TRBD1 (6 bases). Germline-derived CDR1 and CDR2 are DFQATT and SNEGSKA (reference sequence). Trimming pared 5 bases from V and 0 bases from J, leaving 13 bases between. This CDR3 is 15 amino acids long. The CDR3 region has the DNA TGCAGTGCTGCGCAGGGGCCAGCGAACACCGGGGAGCTGTTTTTT. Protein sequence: CSAAQGPANTGELFF.

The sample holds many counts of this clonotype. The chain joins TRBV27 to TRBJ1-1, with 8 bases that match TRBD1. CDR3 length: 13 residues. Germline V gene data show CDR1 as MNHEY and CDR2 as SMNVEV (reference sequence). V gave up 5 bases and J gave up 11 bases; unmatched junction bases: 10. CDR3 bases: TGTGCCAGCAGTGCCCCCGCAGGGGGCGCGGCTTTCTTT. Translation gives CASSAPAGGAAFF.

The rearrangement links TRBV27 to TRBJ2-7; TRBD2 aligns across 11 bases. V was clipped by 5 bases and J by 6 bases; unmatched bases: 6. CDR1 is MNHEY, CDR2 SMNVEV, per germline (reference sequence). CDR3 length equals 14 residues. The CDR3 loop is CASSTRTSGLEQYF. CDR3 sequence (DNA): TGTGCCAGCAGTACCCGGACTAGCGGGCTCGAGCAGTACTTC.

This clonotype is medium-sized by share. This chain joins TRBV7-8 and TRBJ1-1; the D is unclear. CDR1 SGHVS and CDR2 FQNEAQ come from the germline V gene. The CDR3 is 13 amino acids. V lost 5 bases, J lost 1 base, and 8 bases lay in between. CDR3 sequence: CASSSFSNTEAFF. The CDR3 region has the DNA TGTGCCAGCAGCAGTTTCTCGAACACTGAAGCTTTCTTT.

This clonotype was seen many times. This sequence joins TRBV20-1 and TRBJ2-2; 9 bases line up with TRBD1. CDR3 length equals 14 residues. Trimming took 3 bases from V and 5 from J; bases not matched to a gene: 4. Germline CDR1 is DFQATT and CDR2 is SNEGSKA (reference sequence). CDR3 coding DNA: TGCAGTGCTAGTGACAGGGGGGGGACCGGGGAGCTGTTTTTT. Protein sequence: CSASDRGGTGELFF.

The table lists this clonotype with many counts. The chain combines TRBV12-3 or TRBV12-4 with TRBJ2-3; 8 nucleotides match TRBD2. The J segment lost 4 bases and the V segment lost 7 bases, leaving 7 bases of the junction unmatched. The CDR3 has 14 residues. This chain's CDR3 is CASTTRGGPDTQYF. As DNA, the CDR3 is TGTGCCAGCACCACTCGGGGGGGCCCAGATACGCAGTATTTT.

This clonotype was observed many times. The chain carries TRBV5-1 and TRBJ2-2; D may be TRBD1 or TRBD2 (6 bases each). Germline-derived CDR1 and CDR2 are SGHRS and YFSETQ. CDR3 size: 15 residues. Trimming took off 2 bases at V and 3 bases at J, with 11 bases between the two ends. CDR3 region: CASSFAGGDTGELFF. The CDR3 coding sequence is TGCGCCAGCAGCTTTGCCGGGGGCGACACCGGGGAGCTGTTTTTT.

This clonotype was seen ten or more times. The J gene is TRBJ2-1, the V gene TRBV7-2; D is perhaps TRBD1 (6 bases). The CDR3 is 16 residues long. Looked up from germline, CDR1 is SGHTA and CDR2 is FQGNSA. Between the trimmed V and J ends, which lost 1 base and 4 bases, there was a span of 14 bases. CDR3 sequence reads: CASSLGGAGVYNEQFF. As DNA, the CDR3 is TGTGCCAGCAGCTTAGGAGGAGCAGGGGTATACAATGAGCAGTTCTTC.

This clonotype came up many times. In DNA form, the CDR3 reads TGTGCCAGCAGCCGGCTACAGGGTGCCACCGGGGAGCTGTTTTTT. This codes for CASSRLQGATGELFF. V is TRBV11-2 and J is TRBJ2-2; the D gene is possibly TRBD1 (6 bases). Trimming removed 5 bases from V and 4 bases from J, with 14 bases in between. Germline loops: CDR1 SGHAT, CDR2 FQNNGV. CDR3 size: 15 residues. Looking up the rest from reference TRBV11-2 and TRBJ2-2 gives the full variable domain: EAGVAQSPRYKIIEKRQSVAFWCNPISGHATLYWYQQILGQGPKLLIQFQNNGVVDDSQLPKDRFSAERLKGVDSTLKIQPAKLEDSAVYLCASSRLQGATGELFFGEGSRLTVL.

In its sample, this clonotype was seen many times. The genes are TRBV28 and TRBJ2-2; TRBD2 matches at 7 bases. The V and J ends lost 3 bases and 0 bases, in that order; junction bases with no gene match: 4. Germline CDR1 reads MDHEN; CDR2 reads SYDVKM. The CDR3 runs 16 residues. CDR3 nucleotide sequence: TGTGCCAGCAGTTTTAGTGGGAGGGCGAACACCGGGGAGCTGTTTTTT. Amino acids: CASSFSGRANTGELFF.

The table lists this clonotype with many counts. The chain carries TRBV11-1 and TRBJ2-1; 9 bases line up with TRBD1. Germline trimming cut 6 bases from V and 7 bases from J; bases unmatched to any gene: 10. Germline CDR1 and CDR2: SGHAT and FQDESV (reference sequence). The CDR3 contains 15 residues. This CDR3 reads CASSHSGTGKNEQFF. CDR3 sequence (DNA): TGTGCCAGCAGTCATTCCGGGACAGGGAAGAATGAGCAGTTCTTC.

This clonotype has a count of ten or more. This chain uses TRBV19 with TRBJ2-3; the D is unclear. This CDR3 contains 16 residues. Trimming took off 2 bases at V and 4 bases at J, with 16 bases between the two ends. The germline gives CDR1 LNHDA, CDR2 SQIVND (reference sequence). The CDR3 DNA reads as TGTGCCAGTAGTATAAGGCCAACCTTCGTCTCAGATACGCAGTATTTT. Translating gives CASSIRPTFVSDTQYF. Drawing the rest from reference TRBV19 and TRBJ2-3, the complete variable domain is DGGITQSPKYLFRKEGQNVTLSCEQNLNHDAMYWYRQDPGQGLRLIYYSQIVNDFQKGDIAEGYSVSREKKESFPLTVTSAQKNPTAFYLCASSIRPTFVSDTQYFGPGTRLTVL.